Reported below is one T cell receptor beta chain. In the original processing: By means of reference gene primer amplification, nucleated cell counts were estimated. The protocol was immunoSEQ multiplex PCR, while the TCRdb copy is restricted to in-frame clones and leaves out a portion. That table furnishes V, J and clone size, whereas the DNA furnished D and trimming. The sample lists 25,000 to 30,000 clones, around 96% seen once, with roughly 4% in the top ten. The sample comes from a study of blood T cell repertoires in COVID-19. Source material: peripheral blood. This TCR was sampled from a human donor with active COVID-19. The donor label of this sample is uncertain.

CDR3 residues: CASSLGGRNQPQHF. CDR3 bases: TGTGCCAGCAGCTTGGGGGGTCGGAATCAGCCCCAGCATTTT. The chain has TRBV7-8 and TRBJ1-5, with a weak D call TRBD1 (5 bases). Between the trimmed V and J ends, which lost 3 bases and 4 bases, there was a span of 10 bases. CDR1 is SGHVS, CDR2 FQNEAQ, per germline. This CDR3 comprises 14 residues.